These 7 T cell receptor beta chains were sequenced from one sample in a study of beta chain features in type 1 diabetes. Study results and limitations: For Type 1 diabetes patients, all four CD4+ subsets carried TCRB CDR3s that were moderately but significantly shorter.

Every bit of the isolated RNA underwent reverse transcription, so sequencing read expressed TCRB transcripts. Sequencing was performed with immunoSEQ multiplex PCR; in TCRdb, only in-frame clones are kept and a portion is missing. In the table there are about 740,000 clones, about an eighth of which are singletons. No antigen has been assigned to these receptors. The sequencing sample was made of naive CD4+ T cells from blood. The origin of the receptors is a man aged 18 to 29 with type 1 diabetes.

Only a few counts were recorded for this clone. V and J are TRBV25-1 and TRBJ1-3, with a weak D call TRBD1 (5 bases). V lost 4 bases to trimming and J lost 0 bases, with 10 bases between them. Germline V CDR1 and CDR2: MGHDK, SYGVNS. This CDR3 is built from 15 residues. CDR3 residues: CASSVRQSSGNTIYF. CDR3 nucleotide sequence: TGTGCCAGCAGTGTTCGACAGTCCTCTGGAAACACCATATATTTT.

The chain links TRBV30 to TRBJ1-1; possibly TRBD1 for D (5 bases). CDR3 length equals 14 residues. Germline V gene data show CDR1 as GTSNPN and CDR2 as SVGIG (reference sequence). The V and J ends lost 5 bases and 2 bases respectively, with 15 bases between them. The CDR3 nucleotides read TGTGCCTGGGGGAGAGGACAAAGAAACACTGAAGCTTTCTTT. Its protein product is CAWGRGQRNTEAFF.

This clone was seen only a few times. CDR3 in amino acids: CASSILTLGQGNTEAFF. The CDR3 DNA reads as TGTGCCAGTAGTATACTCACTCTGGGACAGGGGAACACTGAAGCTTTCTTT. The genes are TRBV19 and TRBJ1-1, with 9 bases fitting TRBD1. With 2 bases clipped from V and 1 base from J, the junction kept 8 bases outside the gene matches. CDR3 size: 17 residues. Germline V lookup: CDR1 LNHDA, CDR2 SQIVND (reference sequence).

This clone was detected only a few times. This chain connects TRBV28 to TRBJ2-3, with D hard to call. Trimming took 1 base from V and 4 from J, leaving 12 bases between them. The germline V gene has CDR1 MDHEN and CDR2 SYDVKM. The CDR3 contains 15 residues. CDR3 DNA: TGTGCCAGCAGTTTATCGGTCCCCGCCCCAGATACGCAGTATTTT. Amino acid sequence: CASSLSVPAPDTQYF.

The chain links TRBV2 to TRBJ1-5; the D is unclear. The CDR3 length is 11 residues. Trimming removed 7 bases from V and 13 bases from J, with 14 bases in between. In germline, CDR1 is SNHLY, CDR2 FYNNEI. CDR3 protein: CASTENGPQHF. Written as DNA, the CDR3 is TGTGCCAGCACCGAAAACGGGCCACAGCATTTT.

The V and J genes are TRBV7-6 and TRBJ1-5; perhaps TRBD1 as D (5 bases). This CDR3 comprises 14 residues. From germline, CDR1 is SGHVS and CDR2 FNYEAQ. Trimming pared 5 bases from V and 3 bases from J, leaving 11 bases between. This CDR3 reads CASSDRGLNQPQHF. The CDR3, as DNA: TGTGCCAGCAGCGACCGGGGCCTCAATCAGCCCCAGCATTTT. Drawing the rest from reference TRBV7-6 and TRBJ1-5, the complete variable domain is GAGVSQSPRYKVTKRGQDVALRCDPISGHVSLYWYRQALGQGPEFLTYFNYEAQQDKSGLPNDRFSAERPEGSISTLTIQRTEQRDSAMYRCASSDRGLNQPQHFGDGTRLSIL.

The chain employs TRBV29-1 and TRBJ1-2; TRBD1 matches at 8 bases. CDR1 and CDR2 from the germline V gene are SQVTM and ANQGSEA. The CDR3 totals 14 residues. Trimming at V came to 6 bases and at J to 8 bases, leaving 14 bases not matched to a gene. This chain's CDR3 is CSVTEGQGAQGYTF. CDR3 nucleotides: TGCAGCGTCACCGAGGGGCAGGGGGCGCAGGGCTACACCTTC.